These T cell receptor beta chains were read from a single sample in a study of blood T cell repertoires in COVID-19. Sequencing was performed with immunoSEQ multiplex PCR; in TCRdb, only in-frame clones are kept and a portion is missing. The table records around 130,000 clones, around nine tenths of them present only once. The sequencing sample was made of peripheral blood. These receptors were taken from a man between 65 and 85 years old with active COVID-19. Each CDR3 is given with its conserved first and last residue. Each record gives: clone size, V gene, D gene, J gene, CDR3 DNA, CDR3 protein. A D gene is named only where the DNA matches it firmly. The size of a clone is reported for some rows only, either as once, few or many, or as a class for expanded clones.

clone size: -; V gene: TRBV28; D gene: -; J gene: TRBJ1-6; CDR3 DNA: TGTGCCAGCAGTTTGCAGGGGCTTAGCAGCTCACCCCTCCACTTT; CDR3 protein: CASSLQGLSSSPLHF
clone size: -; V gene: TRBV28; D gene: -; J gene: TRBJ1-1; CDR3 DNA: TGTGCCAGCAGTCCACATAAGATGAACACTGAAGCTTTCTTT; CDR3 protein: CASSPHKMNTEAFF
clone size: -; V gene: TRBV12-3/TRBV12-4; D gene: -; J gene: TRBJ2-5; CDR3 DNA: TGTGCCAGCAGGCAGGGCGAGACCCAGTACTTC; CDR3 protein: CASRQGETQYF
clone size: few; V gene: TRBV5-1; D gene: TRBD1; J gene: TRBJ1-1; CDR3 DNA: TGCGCCAGCAGCTTGGGGGACAGGGGGAACACTGAAGCTTTCTTT; CDR3 protein: CASSLGDRGNTEAFF
clone size: -; V gene: TRBV5-6; D gene: -; J gene: TRBJ1-1; CDR3 DNA: TGTGCCAGCAGCTTGGACCAGGGACAGAACACTGAAGCTTTCTTT; CDR3 protein: CASSLDQGQNTEAFF
clone size: -; V gene: TRBV29-1; D gene: -; J gene: TRBJ2-7; CDR3 DNA: TGCAGCGTTTCCGGGACTGCCCTTTCCTACGAGCAGTACTTC; CDR3 protein: CSVSGTALSYEQYF
clone size: once; V gene: TRBV1; D gene: -; J gene: TRBJ2-1; CDR3 DNA: TGCACCAGCAGCCCACCCATTTGGCGGGAGGGTTACAATGAGCAGTTCTTC; CDR3 protein: CTSSPPIWREGYNEQFF
clone size: -; V gene: TRBV4-3; D gene: TRBD2; J gene: TRBJ2-7; CDR3 DNA: TGCGCCAGCAGCCACAGCGGGAGGGCGGACGAGCAGTACTTC; CDR3 protein: CASSHSGRADEQYF
clone size: -; V gene: TRBV7-2; D gene: -; J gene: TRBJ2-7; CDR3 DNA: TGTGCCAGCAGCTTAGCCCTAGCGAACGGCGAGCAGTACTTC; CDR3 protein: CASSLALANGEQYF
clone size: once; V gene: TRBV6-1; D gene: -; J gene: TRBJ1-3; CDR3 DNA: TGTGCCAGCAGTGACGGGACATCCGGAAACACCATATATTTT; CDR3 protein: CASSDGTSGNTIYF
clone size: -; V gene: TRBV6-5; D gene: -; J gene: TRBJ2-3; CDR3 DNA: TGTGCCAGCAGGAGAGGGAGCTGGACAGATACGCAGTATTTT; CDR3 protein: CASRRGSWTDTQYF
clone size: -; V gene: TRBV29-1; D gene: TRBD2; J gene: TRBJ2-3; CDR3 DNA: TGCAGCGTTGAAGATCGGGGTAGCGGGAGGAGGGATTACACAGATACGCAGTATTTT; CDR3 protein: CSVEDRGSGRRDYTDTQYF
clone size: -; V gene: TRBV7-8; D gene: TRBD1; J gene: TRBJ1-1; CDR3 DNA: TGTGCCAGCAGCTCACAGGGGGCGGGCACTGAAGCTTTCTTT; CDR3 protein: CASSSQGAGTEAFF
clone size: -; V gene: TRBV19; D gene: TRBD2; J gene: TRBJ2-7; CDR3 DNA: TGTGCCAGTAGCAAGCGGGAGGTATACTACGAGCAGTACTTC; CDR3 protein: CASSKREVYYEQYF
clone size: once; V gene: TRBV3-1/TRBV3-2; D gene: TRBD2; J gene: TRBJ2-7; CDR3 DNA: TGTGCCAGCAGCCAAGTAGCGGGACCCTACGAGCAGTACTTC; CDR3 protein: CASSQVAGPYEQYF
clone size: -; V gene: TRBV12-2; D gene: -; J gene: TRBJ2-2; CDR3 DNA: TGTGCAAGTCGCTTTCCCGGGACTAGCGGGAGGGCCCCCGGGGAGCTGTTTTTT; CDR3 protein: CASRFPGTSGRAPGELFF
clone size: -; V gene: TRBV29-1; D gene: -; J gene: TRBJ1-2; CDR3 DNA: TGCAGCGTTGTACCCTATGCAAGGAGGGATGGCTACACCTTC; CDR3 protein: CSVVPYARRDGYTF